The entry below gives a single T cell receptor beta chain sequence along with its context. Its antigen remains unidentified. It has no much larger one-base neighbor in the sample; base qualities were not kept. The roughly 39 donors, aged about 6 to 95 years, were systemically healthy Caucasian individuals from Russia. Each donor gave about 9.7 milliliters of peripheral blood, drawn into EDTA-treated Vacutainer tubes. Ficoll-Paque density-gradient centrifugation was used to isolate PBMCs, with at least 7 million per sample. Total RNA was extracted from PBMCs with Trizol reagent, with at least 6 micrograms obtained per sample. For every donor, an aliquot of PBMCs went through flow cytometry to measure the percentages of naive CD45RAhigh/CD27high T cells. The entry originates in a study of blood T cells in healthy people across ages (dated by TCRdb to between 2014 and 2017). For the wider study: In model experiments, template switching captured about one uniquely barcoded TCR beta cDNA molecule for every two T cells. Age-related changes in TCR beta repertoire diversity were measured in the study by deep sequencing normalized with unique cDNA molecular identifiers. Four age groups were formed from the donors: young (average roughly 15 years), middle-aged (more than 35), aged (over 55) and long-lived (around 80). To avoid experimental bias, donors of different ages were spread randomly across the sequencing lanes. Using the same blood draw, the study looked at two additional independent replicas of 1 million unique cDNA reads for two donors, one aged 18 to 30 and the other aged 80 or older. The investigation overall reported the following: Since profiling was done on bulk unsorted PBMCs, naive and antigen-experienced compartments could not be conclusively compared. The CMV infection status of donors was not known, potentially confounding age-related changes in expanded clonotypes. There was a strong correlation between observed TCR beta diversity and the percentage of naive T cells measured by flow cytometry. Compared with the aged group, more naive CD4+ T cells, fewer expanded clones and increased TCR diversity were shown by the long-lived group, suggesting age selection. As age increased, observed TCR beta diversity per million T cells dropped in a roughly linear way, and a significant reduction was already evident by age about 40. Estimates of total diversity based on one million sequenced T cells were considered lower bounds and underestimates.

Reading from cysteine to phenylalanine, the CDR3 counts 16 amino acids. This entry keeps only the CDR3 DNA: 48 bases, framed from base 1. Trimming at the junction amounts to 4 bases on V and 4 bases on J, and the germline ends lie 19 bases apart. Library prep was done by 5' RACE. Sequenced on an Illumina HiSeq 2500. The second PCR ran for roughly 6 to 11 cycles and used a J-beta primer mix along with a sample-barcoded 5' primer. Each TCR beta cDNA molecule received a unique molecular identifier from a template-switch 5' adaptor carrying 12 random nucleotides. At least 2.5 million CDR3-containing paired-end reads were obtained from each sample. First-strand cDNA synthesis was performed from all RNA using the Mint cDNA synthesis kit, with priming by a TRBC-specific oligonucleotide. Following uracil-DNA glycosylase treatment, all cDNA underwent a first 18-cycle PCR with the universal primers M1SS and BC2_uni_R. The study's processing was this. Normalization of each sample was performed by random selection of 1 million high-quality reads, each carrying a distinct molecular identifier. Instead of being binned into consensus sequences, reads with shared molecular identifiers were discarded. CDR3 identification, clonotype clustering and error correction used MiTCR with a Q25 quality threshold and the strictest error-elimination algorithm. Lower-bound total TCR beta diversity was estimated with a nonparametric unseen species model using Euler transformation. The raw public reads went through TCRdb reprocessing: fastp at Q25, MiXCR clone calling, in-frame beta chains kept. Each entry is one CDR3 protein sequence, shown with its most common DNA and genes. Here the V and J calls rest on TCRdb's processing, not on the authors' analysis. The sample table contains 550,000 to 650,000 distinct CDR3 sequences; only one count was recorded for under 30% of them. 15% to 18% of the sample is held by the ten biggest clonotypes.

The chain was built from TRBV12-3 or TRBV12-4 and TRBJ1-2, and TRBD1 may be the D gene, going by 5 matching bases. This receptor was obtained from a woman of 80 years or more in good health. The sample was blood. The DNA sequence is given as TGTGCCAGCAGTTCGAACACTTTCAGGGTGGGCTATGGCTACACCTTC. It specifies CASSSNTFRVGYGYTF.